This paragraph reports one TCR beta chain. The data stem from a study of blood T cell repertoires in COVID-19. On the study more broadly: The origin of the acute and convalescent COVID-19 samples was the United States, Italy and Spain. PBMCs, B-cell-depleted T cells, or T cells provided the cDNA or gDNA that made up the material.

Original processing methods: It was from reference gene primer amplification that nucleated cell counts were estimated. Sequencing was performed with immunoSEQ multiplex PCR; in TCRdb, only in-frame clones are kept and a portion is missing. Clonal size and the V and J genes are those of that table, whereas D and trimming came from the DNA. The sample lists about 69,000 clones; around 90% were seen once. Sequencing input: peripheral blood. This TCR was sampled from a man aged 45-65 years with acute or convalescent COVID-19.

The chain's CDR3 is CASSFQGTGKYF. The CDR3 DNA is TGTGCCAGCAGCTTCCAGGGGACAGGGAAGTACTTC. The V and J genes are TRBV5-8 and TRBJ2-7, with 9 bases lining up with TRBD1. The germline V gene has CDR1 SGHTS and CDR2 YDEGEE. V dropped 2 bases and J dropped 11; count of bases not matched to a gene: 5. The CDR3 contains 12 residues.